This T cell receptor (beta chain) was sequenced for a study of cytomegalovirus exposure and HLA in healthy donors. About the research overall: Among the 398 genotyped donors, about 81% were placed in the Caucasian-associated ancestry cluster. Study-level points and caveats: Rare sequences made up most TCRs, while some public TCRs were found in many donors.

The primer mix had 60 Vbeta and 13 Jbeta primers. Profiled with immunoSEQ multiplex PCR; TCRdb holds only in-frame clones, not every one. The repertoire holds 75,000 to 100,000 clones, with roughly 76% as singletons. The CDR3 is 13 amino acids. The V gene's germline CDR1 is MNHNS and CDR2 SASEGT. With 4 bases removed from V and 1 base from J, the gap between germline ends came to 4 bases. Concerning this clone itself: Antigen specificity is unknown.

The chain joins TRBV6-1 to TRBJ2-2, with unresolved D. Sequencing was performed on PBMCs. This clonotype originated in a female donor in good health and CMV-seronegative. The DNA for the CDR3 is TGTGCCAGCAGTGTGAGGAACACCGGGGAGCTGTTTTTT. It translates to CASSVRNTGELFF.